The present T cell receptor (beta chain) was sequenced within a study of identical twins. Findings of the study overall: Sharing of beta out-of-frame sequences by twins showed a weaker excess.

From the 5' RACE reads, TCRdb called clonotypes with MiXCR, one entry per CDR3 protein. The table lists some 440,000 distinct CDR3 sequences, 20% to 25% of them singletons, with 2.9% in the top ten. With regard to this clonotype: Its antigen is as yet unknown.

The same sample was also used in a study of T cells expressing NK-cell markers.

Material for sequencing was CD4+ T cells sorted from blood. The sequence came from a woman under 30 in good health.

As DNA, the CDR3 is TGTGCCAGCAGATCAGTGACGATCGGCTACACCTTC. It is translated as CASRSVTIGYTF. The rearrangement joins TRBV7-9 to TRBJ1-2; D is unresolved. The V gene's germline CDR1 is SEHNR and CDR2 FQNEAQ (reference sequence). V lost 6 bases and J 8 bases, leaving 13 bases between the germline ends. There are 12 residues in the CDR3.